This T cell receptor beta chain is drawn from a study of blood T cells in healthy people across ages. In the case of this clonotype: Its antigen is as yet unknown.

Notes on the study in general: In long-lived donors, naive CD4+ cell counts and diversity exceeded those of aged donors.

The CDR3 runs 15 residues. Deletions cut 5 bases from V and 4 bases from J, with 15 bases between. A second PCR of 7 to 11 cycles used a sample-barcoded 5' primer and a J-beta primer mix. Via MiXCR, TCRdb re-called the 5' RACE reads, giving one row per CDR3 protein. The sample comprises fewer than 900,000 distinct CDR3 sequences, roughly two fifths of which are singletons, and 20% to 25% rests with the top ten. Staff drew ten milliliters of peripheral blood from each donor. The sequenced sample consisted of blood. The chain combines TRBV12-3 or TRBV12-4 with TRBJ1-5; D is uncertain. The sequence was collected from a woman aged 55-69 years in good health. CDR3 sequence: CASSPRGGKNQPQHF. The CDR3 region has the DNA TGTGCCAGCAGTCCCCGGGGAGGTAAGAATCAGCCCCAGCATTTT.